Following are 21 T cell receptor beta chains from one sample sequenced in a study of shared clonotypes between healthy human individuals. Assay used: immunoSEQ multiplex PCR; TCRdb lists only in-frame clones, some missing. The sample has around 500,000 clones, 60% to 80% seen once; the top ten hold 12%. The source material was PBMCs. The receptors shown here come from a woman between 40 and 55 years old in good health. Some clones in this sample may be carry-over from other donors' samples.

This clone was seen more than once but under ten times. The CDR3 DNA reads as TGCAGCGTTCAGACTAGCGGGGCCTACGAGCAGTACTTC. This encodes CSVQTSGAYEQYF. The chain couples TRBV29-1 to TRBJ2-7; 11 bases are shared with TRBD2. With V trimmed by 5 bases and J by 2 bases, 2 bases remained unmatched. The CDR3 has 13 amino acids. The V gene's germline CDR1 is SQVTM and CDR2 ANQGSEA.

The V call is TRBV4-2, the J call TRBJ2-1; maybe TRBD2 (6 bases). CDR3 length: 17 residues. Trimming cost V 0 bases and J 2 bases, with 14 bases left between them. CDR1 LGHNA and CDR2 YNFKEQ come from the germline V gene. The CDR3 spells CASSQDQRLATYNEQFF. CDR3 DNA sequence: TGTGCCAGCAGCCAAGATCAAAGGCTAGCGACCTACAATGAGCAGTTCTTC.

This chain uses TRBV7-2 with TRBJ2-5; TRBD1 is a possible D gene (7 bases). Per the germline V gene, CDR1 is SGHTA and CDR2 is FQGNSA. Trimming took 5 bases from V and 7 from J, leaving 17 bases between them. CDR3 length: 14 amino acids. CDR3 in amino acids: CASSPDFQGGTQYF. In DNA form, the CDR3 reads TGTGCCAGCAGCCCGGACTTCCAGGGGGGGACCCAGTACTTC.

This chain uses TRBV5-1 with TRBJ2-5, with D perhaps assigned TRBD1 or TRBD2 (5 bases each). Germline values: CDR1 SGHRS, CDR2 YFSETQ. Trimming cost V 0 bases and J 6 bases, with 15 bases left between them. The CDR3 is 15 residues long. The CDR3 region has the DNA TGCGCCAGCAGCTTGGCCGTGGGGGTGCGTAAGACCCAGTACTTC. Translating gives CASSLAVGVRKTQYF.

The chain employs TRBV19 and TRBJ2-3; D possibly matches TRBD1 or TRBD2 (6 bases each). V was trimmed by 4 bases and J by 2 bases, leaving 16 bases between them. CDR3 length: 16 residues. Germline CDR1 and CDR2: LNHDA and SQIVND (reference sequence). The CDR3 sequence: CASSTTRDTVTDTQYF. DNA of the CDR3: TGTGCCAGTAGTACAACGCGGGACACCGTCACAGATACGCAGTATTTT.

The CDR3 loop reads CASSQGPSSGNTIYF. In nucleotides, the CDR3 is TGTGCCAGCTCCCAGGGGCCCAGCTCTGGAAACACCATATATTTT. The rearrangement links TRBV19 to TRBJ1-3; D perhaps matches TRBD1 (6 bases). V shed 9 bases and J shed 0 bases, with 15 bases lying between them. The CDR3 contains 15 residues. The germline V gene encodes CDR1 LNHDA and CDR2 SQIVND (reference sequence).

The chain employs TRBV7-6 and TRBJ1-6; 7 bases are shared with TRBD1. V lost 0 bases, J lost 10 bases, and 0 bases stayed unmatched. CDR3 length: 13 amino acids. The germline V gene has CDR1 SGHVS and CDR2 FNYEAQ. Written as DNA, the CDR3 is TGTGCCAGCAGCTTAGCAGGGGGCTCACCCCTCCACTTT. It codes for CASSLAGGSPLHF.

V gene TRBV7-1 combines with J gene TRBJ1-5; a weak D match, TRBD1 (6 bases). TRBV7-1 is reported as an ORF; its role is uncertain. There are 15 residues in the CDR3. V was trimmed by 4 bases and J by 7 bases, leaving 17 bases between them. In nucleotides, the CDR3 is TGTGCCAGCAGCTTAGCCCGACCCAGGGGACAGCCCCAGCATTTT. It specifies CASSLARPRGQPQHF.

In its sample, this clone was seen once. This chain links TRBV6-5 with TRBJ2-7; D uncertain. The CDR3 sequence is 13 residues long. Germline V lookup: CDR1 MNHEY, CDR2 SVGAGI. Trimming cost V 3 bases and J 4 bases, with 10 bases left between them. The CDR3 loop is CASSYSDTYEQYF. DNA for the CDR3: TGTGCCAGCAGTTATTCCGACACTTACGAGCAGTACTTC.

The chain uses TRBV29-1 and TRBJ2-5, with TRBD1 as a possible D gene (6 bases). With the DNA end fitting TRBJ2-7 better, the J assignment may be wrong. Germline CDR1 reads SQVTM; CDR2 reads ANQGSEA. The CDR3 covers 14 residues. CDR3 bases: TGCAGCGTTGTGGGCCGGGACAACTCCTACGAGCAGTACTTC. This codes for CSVVGRDNSYEQYF.

The chain links TRBV11-2 to TRBJ2-1; no firm D call. From germline, CDR1 is SGHAT and CDR2 FQNNGV. The CDR3 runs to 15 residues. Trimming shortened V by 6 bases and J by 6 bases, and 18 bases separated the two germline ends. In nucleotides, the CDR3 is TGTGCCAGCAGGCCCCCAGGTTCGATGATCAATGAGCAGTTCTTC. Translated: CASRPPGSMINEQFF.

The chain links TRBV10-2 to TRBJ2-3, with D unresolved. This CDR3 is built from 15 residues. CDR1 WSHSY and CDR2 SAAADI come from the germline V gene. Trimming removed 6 bases at V and 7 bases at J, with 20 bases between. The CDR3 DNA sequence: TGCGCCAGCAGGGGTCTGCAGGTATCGCTAAATACGCAGTATTTT. Translating it yields CASRGLQVSLNTQYF.

The chain links TRBV19 to TRBJ2-7, with TRBD2 matching over 10 bases. After removal of 9 bases from V and 7 bases from J, the junction contained 12 bases not matched to a gene. This CDR3 has 14 residues. The germline V gene encodes CDR1 LNHDA and CDR2 SQIVND (reference sequence). As DNA, the CDR3 is TGTGCCAGCCGACCTCTAGCGGGAGTAAGGGAGCAGTACTTC. Protein product: CASRPLAGVREQYF.

This chain uses TRBV10-3 with TRBJ2-1; D is unclear. The CDR3 has 14 amino acids. V lost 2 bases and J 6 bases, leaving 11 bases between the germline ends. Germline V CDR1 and CDR2: ENHRY, SYGVKD. The CDR3 DNA reads as TGTGCCATCAGTGAGAGAGCCCAGGCCAATGAGCAGTTCTTC. Translated: CAISERAQANEQFF.

V gene TRBV5-1 combines with J gene TRBJ2-3; D not certain. Looked up from germline, CDR1 is SGHRS and CDR2 is YFSETQ. Deletions cut 4 bases from V and 1 base from J, with 7 bases between. The CDR3 contains 13 residues. The CDR3 loop is CASSVGRTDTQYF. Written as DNA, the CDR3 is TGCGCCAGCAGCGTTGGGCGCACAGATACGCAGTATTTT.

CDR3 nucleotide sequence: TGTGCCAGCCGGAGACTAGCGGGAGGGATGGATACGCAGTATTTT. Protein sequence: CASRRLAGGMDTQYF. The rearrangement links TRBV2 to TRBJ2-3; 14 bases line up with TRBD2. J was trimmed by 6 bases and V by 8 bases; bases with no gene match: 7. The CDR3 covers 15 residues. The germline V gene has CDR1 SNHLY and CDR2 FYNNEI.

This clone was observed once. The genes are TRBV19 and TRBJ2-7; D gene uncertain. Trimming pared 3 bases from V and 0 bases from J, leaving 6 bases between. The germline V gene encodes CDR1 LNHDA and CDR2 SQIVND (reference sequence). This CDR3 spans 13 amino acids. The CDR3 DNA reads as TGTGCCAGTAGTATCCAGCACTCCTACGAGCAGTACTTC. This encodes CASSIQHSYEQYF. The whole variable domain, filled in from reference TRBV19 and TRBJ2-7, reads DGGITQSPKYLFRKEGQNVTLSCEQNLNHDAMYWYRQDPGQGLRLIYYSQIVNDFQKGDIAEGYSVSREKKESFPLTVTSAQKNPTAFYLCASSIQHSYEQYFGPGTRLTVT.

The chain joins TRBV5-8 to TRBJ2-5, with 8 bases identical to TRBD1. The V and J ends lost 7 bases and 6 bases, in that order; junction bases with no gene match: 8. Germline V gene lookup returns CDR1 SGHTS and CDR2 YDEGEE. The CDR3 spans 13 residues. CDR3 protein: CASLNRGRQTQYF. CDR3 in DNA: TGTGCCAGCCTTAACAGGGGGAGACAGACCCAGTACTTC.

This sequence joins TRBV11-1 and TRBJ2-1; D is unclear. Germline lookup yields CDR1 SGHAT and CDR2 FQDESV (reference sequence). Between the trimmed V and J ends, which lost 2 bases and 3 bases, there was a span of 11 bases. This CDR3 has 15 residues. CDR3 protein: CASSLRLASYNEQFF. The CDR3 DNA follows: TGTGCCAGCAGCTTACGATTGGCCAGCTACAATGAGCAGTTCTTC.

The gene calls are TRBV19 and TRBJ1-5; D is unresolved. V was pared by 0 bases and J by 6 bases, with 6 bases between. The length of the CDR3 is 13 residues. Germline assignment: CDR1 LNHDA and CDR2 SQIVND (reference sequence). CDR3 sequence: CASSIEPSQPQHF. CDR3 bases: TGTGCCAGTAGTATAGAACCAAGTCAGCCCCAGCATTTT.

The V call is TRBV5-1, the J call TRBJ2-5; the D call may be TRBD1 or TRBD2 (5 bases each). This CDR3 has 13 amino acids. Germline CDR1 is SGHRS and CDR2 is YFSETQ. V lost 3 bases to trimming and J lost 1 base, with 7 bases between them. This CDR3 is CASSSGPQETQYF. The CDR3 coding sequence is TGCGCCAGCAGCTCGGGGCCCCAAGAGACCCAGTACTTC.